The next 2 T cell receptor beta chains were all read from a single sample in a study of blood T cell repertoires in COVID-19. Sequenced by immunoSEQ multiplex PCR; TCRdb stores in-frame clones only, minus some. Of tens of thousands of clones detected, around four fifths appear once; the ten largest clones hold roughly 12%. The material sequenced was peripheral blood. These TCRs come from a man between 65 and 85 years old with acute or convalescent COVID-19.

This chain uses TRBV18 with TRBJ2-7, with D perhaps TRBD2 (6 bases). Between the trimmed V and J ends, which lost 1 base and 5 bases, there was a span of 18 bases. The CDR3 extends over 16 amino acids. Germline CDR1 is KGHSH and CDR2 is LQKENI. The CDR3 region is CASSPLSLPGVNEQYF. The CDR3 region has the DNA TGTGCCAGCTCACCACTCTCCCTCCCGGGGGTTAACGAGCAGTACTTC.

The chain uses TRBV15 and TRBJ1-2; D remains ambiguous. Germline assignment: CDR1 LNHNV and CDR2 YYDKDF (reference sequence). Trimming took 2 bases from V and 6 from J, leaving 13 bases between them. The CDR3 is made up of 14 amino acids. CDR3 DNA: TGTGCCACCAGCAGATCAAAGGTAGCAAATGGCTACACCTTC. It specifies CATSRSKVANGYTF.